This T cell receptor delta chain emerged from a study of gamma-delta chains in newborns, infants, children. Study information: Innate gammadelta T cells reportedly expand polyclonally right after birth, driven by microbial exposure, per the title.

TCRdb fed the reads to CATT. The sample includes 4,000 to 4,500 delta-chain clones, about 36% of them seen just once. The CDR3 length is 24 residues. V was clipped by 0 bases and J by 4 bases; unmatched bases: 28. Germline V lookup: CDR1 TSWWSYY, CDR2 QGS. This clone was recorded a few times. The sequenced material came from blood. The TCR comes from a child who received the measles vaccine. The chain links TRDV1 to TRDJ1; 11 bases align to TRDD3. In DNA, the CDR3 is TGTGCTCTTGGGGAACTAGACGTGGCTTCGCCTCTTCGGGCTGGGGGATACTGTGGCGATAAACTCATCTTT. Protein sequence: CALGELDVASPLRAGGYCGDKLIF.